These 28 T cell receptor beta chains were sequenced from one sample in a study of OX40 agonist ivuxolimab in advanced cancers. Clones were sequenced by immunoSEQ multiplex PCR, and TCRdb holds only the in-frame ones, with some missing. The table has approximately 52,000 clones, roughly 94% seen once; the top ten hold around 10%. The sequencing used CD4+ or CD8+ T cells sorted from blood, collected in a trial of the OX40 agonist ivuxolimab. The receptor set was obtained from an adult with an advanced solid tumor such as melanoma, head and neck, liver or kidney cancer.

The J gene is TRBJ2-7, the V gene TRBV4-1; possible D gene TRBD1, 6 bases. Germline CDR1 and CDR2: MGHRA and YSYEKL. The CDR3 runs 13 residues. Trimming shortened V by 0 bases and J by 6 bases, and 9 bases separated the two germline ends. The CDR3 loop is CASSQDGTPEQYF. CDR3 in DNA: TGCGCCAGCAGCCAAGATGGGACACCCGAGCAGTACTTC.

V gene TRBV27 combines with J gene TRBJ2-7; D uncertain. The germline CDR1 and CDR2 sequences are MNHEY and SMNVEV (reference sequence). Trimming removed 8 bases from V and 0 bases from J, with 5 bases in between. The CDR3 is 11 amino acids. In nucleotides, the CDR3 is TGTGCCAGCCGCGGCTCCTACGAGCAGTACTTC. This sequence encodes CASRGSYEQYF.

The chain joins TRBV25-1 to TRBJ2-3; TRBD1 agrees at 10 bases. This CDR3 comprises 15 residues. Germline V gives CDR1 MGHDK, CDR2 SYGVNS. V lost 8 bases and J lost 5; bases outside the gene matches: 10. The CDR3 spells CASETGGPWGDTQYF. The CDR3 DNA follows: TGTGCCAGCGAGACAGGGGGCCCCTGGGGAGATACGCAGTATTTT.

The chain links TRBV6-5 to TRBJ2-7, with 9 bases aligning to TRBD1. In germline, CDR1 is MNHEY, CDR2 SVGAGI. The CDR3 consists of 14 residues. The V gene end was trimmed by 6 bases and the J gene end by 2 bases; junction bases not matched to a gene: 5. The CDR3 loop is CASRGQGWAYEQYF. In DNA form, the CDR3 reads TGTGCCAGCAGGGGACAGGGATGGGCCTACGAGCAGTACTTC.

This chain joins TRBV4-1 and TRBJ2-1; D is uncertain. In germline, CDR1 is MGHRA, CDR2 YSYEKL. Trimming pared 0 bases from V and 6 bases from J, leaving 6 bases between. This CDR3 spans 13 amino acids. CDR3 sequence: CASSQDRPNEQFF. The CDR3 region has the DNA TGCGCCAGCAGCCAAGATCGGCCCAATGAGCAGTTCTTC.

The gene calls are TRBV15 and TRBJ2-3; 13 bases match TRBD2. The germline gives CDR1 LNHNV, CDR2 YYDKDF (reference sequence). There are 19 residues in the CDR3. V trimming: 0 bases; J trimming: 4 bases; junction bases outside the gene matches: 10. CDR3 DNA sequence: TGTGCCACCAGCAGAGATCCTCCCCGACTAGCGGGAGGTTCAGATACGCAGTATTTT. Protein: CATSRDPPRLAGGSDTQYF.

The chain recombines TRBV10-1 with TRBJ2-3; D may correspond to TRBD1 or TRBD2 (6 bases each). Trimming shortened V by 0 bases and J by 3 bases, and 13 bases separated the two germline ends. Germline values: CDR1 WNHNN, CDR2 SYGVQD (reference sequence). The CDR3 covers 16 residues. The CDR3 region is CASSESGRGRTDTQYF. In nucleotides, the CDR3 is TGCGCCAGCAGTGAGTCCGGCCGGGGGCGGACAGATACGCAGTATTTT.

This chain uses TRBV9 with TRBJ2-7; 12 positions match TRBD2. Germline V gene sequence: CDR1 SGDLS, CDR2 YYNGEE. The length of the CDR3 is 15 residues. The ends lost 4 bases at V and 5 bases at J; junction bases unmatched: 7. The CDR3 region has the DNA TGTGCCAGCAGCAACCGACTAGCGGGAGTGGACGAGCAGTACTTC. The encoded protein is CASSNRLAGVDEQYF.

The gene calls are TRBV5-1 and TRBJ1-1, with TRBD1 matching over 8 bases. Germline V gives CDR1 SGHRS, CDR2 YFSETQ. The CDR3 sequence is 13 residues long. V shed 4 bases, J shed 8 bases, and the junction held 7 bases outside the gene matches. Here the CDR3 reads CASSPTGGNEAFF. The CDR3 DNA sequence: TGCGCCAGCAGCCCTACAGGGGGTAACGAAGCTTTCTTT.

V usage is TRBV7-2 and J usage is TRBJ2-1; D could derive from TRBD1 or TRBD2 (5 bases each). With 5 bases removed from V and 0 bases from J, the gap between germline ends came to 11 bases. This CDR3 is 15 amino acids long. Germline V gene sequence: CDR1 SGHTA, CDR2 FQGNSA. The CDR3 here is CASSRDLSSYNEQFF. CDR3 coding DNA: TGTGCCAGCAGCCGGGACCTTAGCTCCTACAATGAGCAGTTCTTC. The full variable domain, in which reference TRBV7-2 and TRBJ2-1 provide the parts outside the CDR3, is GAGVSQSPSNKVTEKGKDVELRCDPISGHTALYWYRQSLGQGLEFLIYFQGNSAPDKSGLPSDRFSAERTGGSVSTLTIQRTQQEDSAVYLCASSRDLSSYNEQFFGPGTRLTVL.

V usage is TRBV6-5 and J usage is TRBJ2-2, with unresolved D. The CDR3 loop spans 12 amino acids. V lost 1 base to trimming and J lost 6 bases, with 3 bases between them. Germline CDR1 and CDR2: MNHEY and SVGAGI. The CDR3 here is CASSYLSGELFF. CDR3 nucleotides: TGTGCCAGCAGTTACTTGTCCGGGGAGCTGTTTTTT.

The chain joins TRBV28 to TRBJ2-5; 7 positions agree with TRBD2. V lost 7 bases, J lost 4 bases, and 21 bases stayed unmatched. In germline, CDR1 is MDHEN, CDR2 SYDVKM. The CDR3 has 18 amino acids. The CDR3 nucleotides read TGTGCCAGCACCAATACCCTTAGGGCGGGAGTTACGGTAGAGACCCAGTACTTC. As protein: CASTNTLRAGVTVETQYF.

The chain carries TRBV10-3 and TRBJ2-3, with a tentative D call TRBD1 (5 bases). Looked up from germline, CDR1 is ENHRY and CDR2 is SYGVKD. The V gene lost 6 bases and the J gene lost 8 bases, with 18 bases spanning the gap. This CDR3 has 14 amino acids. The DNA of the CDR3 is TGTGCCATCAGCGACCCTCAGGGTTGGGGTACGCAGTATTTT. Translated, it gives CAISDPQGWGTQYF.

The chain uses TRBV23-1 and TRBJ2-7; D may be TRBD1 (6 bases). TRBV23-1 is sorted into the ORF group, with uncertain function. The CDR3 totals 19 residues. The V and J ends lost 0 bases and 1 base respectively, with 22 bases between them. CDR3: CASSQSGAFSSLESYEQYF. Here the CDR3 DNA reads TGCGCCAGCAGTCAATCGGGGGCCTTCTCTAGCTTGGAGTCCTACGAGCAGTACTTC.

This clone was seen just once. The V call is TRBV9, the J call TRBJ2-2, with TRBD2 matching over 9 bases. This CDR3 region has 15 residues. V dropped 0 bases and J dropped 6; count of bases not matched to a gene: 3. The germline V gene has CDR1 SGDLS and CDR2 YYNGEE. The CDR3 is CASSVAGTSSGELFF. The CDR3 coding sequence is TGTGCCAGCAGCGTAGCTGGGACTAGCTCCGGGGAGCTGTTTTTT. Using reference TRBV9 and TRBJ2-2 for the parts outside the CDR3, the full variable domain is DSGVTQTPKHLITATGQRVTLRCSPRSGDLSVYWYQQSLDQGLQFLIQYYNGEERAKGNILERFSAQQFPDLHSELNLSSLELGDSALYFCASSVAGTSSGELFFGEGSRLTVL.

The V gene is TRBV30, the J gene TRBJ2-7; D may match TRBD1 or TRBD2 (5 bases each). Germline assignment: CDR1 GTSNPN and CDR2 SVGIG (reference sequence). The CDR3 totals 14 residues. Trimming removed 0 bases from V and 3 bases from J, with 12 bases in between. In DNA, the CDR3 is TGTGCCTGGAGTGTATGGGACGAGGGCTACGAGCAGTACTTC. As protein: CAWSVWDEGYEQYF.

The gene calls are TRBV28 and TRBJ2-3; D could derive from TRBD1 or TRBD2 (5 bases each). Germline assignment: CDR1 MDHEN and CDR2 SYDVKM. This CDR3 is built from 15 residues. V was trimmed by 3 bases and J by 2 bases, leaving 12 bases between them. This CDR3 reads CASSFRFGATDTQYF. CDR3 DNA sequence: TGTGCCAGCAGTTTCCGCTTCGGGGCCACAGATACGCAGTATTTT.

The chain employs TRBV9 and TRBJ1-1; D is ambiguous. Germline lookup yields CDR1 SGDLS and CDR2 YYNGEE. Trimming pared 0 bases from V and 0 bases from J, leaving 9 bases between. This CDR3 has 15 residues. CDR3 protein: CASSVEASLNTEAFF. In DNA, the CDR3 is TGTGCCAGCAGCGTAGAGGCCAGTTTGAACACTGAAGCTTTCTTT.

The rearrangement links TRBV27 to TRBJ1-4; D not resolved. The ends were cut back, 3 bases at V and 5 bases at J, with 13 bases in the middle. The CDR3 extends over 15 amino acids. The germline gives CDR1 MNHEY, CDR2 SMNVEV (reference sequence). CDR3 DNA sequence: TGTGCCAGCAGTTTCTCTTATGGCCCAAATGAAAAACTGTTTTTT. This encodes CASSFSYGPNEKLFF. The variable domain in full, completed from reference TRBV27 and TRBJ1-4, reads EAQVTQNPRYLITVTGKKLTVTCSQNMNHEYMSWYRQDPGLGLRQIYYSMNVEVTDKGDVPEGYKVSRKEKRNFPLILESPSPNQTSLYFCASSFSYGPNEKLFFGSGTQLSVL.

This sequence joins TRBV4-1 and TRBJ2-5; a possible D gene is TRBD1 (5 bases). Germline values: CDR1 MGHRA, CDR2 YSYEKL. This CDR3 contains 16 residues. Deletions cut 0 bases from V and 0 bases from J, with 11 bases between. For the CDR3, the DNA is TGCGCCAGCAGCCAAGATCGGAGACAGTACCAAGAGACCCAGTACTTC. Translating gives CASSQDRRQYQETQYF.

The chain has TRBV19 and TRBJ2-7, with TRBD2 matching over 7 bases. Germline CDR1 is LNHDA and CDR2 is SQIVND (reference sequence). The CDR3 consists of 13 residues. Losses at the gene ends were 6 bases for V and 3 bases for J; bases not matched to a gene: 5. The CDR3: CASSPAGVYEQYF. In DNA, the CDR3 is TGTGCCAGTAGCCCCGCGGGGGTCTACGAGCAGTACTTC.

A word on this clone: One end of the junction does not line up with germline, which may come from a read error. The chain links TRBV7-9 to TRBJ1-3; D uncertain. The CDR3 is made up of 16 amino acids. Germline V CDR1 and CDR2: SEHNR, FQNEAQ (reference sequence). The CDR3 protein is CASSVAFGNSGNTIYF. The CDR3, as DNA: TGTGCCAGCAGCGTAGCATTCGGGAACTCTGGAAACACCATATATTTT. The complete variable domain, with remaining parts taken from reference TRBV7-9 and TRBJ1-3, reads DTGVSQNPRHKITKRGQNVTFRCDPISEHNRLYWYRQTLGQGPEFLTYFQNEAQLEKSRLLSDRFSAERPKGSFSTLEIQRTEQGDSAMYLCASSVAFGNSGNTIYFGEGSWLTVV.

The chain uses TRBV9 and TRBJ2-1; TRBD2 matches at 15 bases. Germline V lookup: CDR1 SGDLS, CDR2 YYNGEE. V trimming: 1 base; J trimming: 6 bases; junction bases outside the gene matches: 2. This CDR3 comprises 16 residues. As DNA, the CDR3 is TGTGCCAGCAGCGTACGGACTAGCGGGAGGGCCAATGAGCAGTTCTTC. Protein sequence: CASSVRTSGRANEQFF.

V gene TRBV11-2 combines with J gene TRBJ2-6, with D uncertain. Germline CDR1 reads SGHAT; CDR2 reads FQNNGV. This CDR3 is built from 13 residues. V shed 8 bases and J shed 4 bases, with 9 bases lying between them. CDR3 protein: CASPPRGANVLTF. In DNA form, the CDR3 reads TGTGCCAGCCCCCCACGGGGGGCCAACGTCCTGACTTTC. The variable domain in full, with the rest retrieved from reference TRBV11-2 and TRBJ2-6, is EAGVAQSPRYKIIEKRQSVAFWCNPISGHATLYWYQQILGQGPKLLIQFQNNGVVDDSQLPKDRFSAERLKGVDSTLKIQPAKLEDSAVYLCASPPRGANVLTFGAGSRLTVL.

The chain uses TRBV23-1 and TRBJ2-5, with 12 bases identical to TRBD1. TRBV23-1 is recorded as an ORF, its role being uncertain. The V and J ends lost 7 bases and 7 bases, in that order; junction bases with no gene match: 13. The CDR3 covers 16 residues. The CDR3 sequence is CASTQTQGQGAGTQYF. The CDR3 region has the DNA TGCGCCAGCACACAAACTCAGGGACAGGGGGCCGGGACCCAGTACTTC.

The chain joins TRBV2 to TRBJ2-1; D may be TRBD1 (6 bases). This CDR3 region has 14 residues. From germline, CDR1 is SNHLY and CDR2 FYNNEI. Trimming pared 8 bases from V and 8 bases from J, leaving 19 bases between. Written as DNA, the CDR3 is TGTGCCAGCGTTAATGGAAGGACAGCTTATGAGCAGTTCTTC. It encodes CASVNGRTAYEQFF.

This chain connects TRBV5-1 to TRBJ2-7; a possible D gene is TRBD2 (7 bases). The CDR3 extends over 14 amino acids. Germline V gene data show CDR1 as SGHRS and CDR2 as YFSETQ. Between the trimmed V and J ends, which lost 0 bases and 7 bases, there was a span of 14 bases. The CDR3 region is CASSLAGGAGEQYF. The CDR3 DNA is TGCGCCAGCAGCTTGGCGGGGGGCGCGGGTGAGCAGTACTTC.

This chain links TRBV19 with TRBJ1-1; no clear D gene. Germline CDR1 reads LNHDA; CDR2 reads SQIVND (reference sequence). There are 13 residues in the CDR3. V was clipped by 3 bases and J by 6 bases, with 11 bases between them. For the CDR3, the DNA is TGTGCCAGTAGTATTGTGGTTTGGGCTGAAGCTTTCTTT. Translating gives CASSIVVWAEAFF.